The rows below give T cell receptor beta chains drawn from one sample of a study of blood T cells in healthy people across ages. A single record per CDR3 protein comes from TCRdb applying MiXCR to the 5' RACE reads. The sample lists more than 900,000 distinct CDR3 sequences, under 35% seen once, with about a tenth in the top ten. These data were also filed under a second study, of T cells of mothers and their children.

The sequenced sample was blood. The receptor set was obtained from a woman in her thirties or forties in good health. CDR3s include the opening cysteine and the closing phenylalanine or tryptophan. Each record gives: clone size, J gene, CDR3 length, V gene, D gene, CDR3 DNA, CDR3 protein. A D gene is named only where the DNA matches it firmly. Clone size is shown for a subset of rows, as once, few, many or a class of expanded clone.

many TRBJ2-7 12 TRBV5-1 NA TGCGCCAGCAGCTTGGAGGCACAGGAGCAGTACTTC CASSLEAQEQYF
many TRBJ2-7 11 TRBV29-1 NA TGCAGCGTTGCCCGTCAAGCGGAGCAGTACTTC CSVARQAEQYF
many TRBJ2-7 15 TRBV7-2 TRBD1 TGTGCCAGCAGCCAGGACAGGGGGGCATCCTACGAGCAGTACTTC CASSQDRGASYEQYF
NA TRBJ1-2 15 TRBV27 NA TGTGCCAGCAGTTTAGGGGCAGGGGCCGGCTATGGCTACACCTTC CASSLGAGAGYGYTF
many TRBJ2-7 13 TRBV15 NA TGTGCCACCAGTTATGGGGTCTCCTACGAGCAGTACTTC CATSYGVSYEQYF
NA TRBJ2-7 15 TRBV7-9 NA TGTGCCAGCAGCTTATTATCGGGGATTGGGTACGAGCAGTACTTC CASSLLSGIGYEQYF
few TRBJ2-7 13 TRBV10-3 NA TGTGCCATCAGAGACTCTGAGACCTACGAGCAGTACTTC CAIRDSETYEQYF
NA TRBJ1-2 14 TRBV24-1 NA TGTGCCACCAGTGATTTGACGGGGAACCATGGCTACACCTTC CATSDLTGNHGYTF
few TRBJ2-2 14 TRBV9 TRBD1 TGTGCCAGCAGCGGTGGACAGGGCATCGGGGAGCTGTTTTTT CASSGGQGIGELFF
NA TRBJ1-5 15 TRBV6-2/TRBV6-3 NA TGTGCCAGCAGTTACTCGAGGAGGGCGGAACAGCCCCAGCATTTT CASSYSRRAEQPQHF